Listed here are 27 T cell receptor beta chains from one sample, sequenced in a study of blood T cell repertoires in COVID-19. The repertoire was sequenced with immunoSEQ multiplex PCR; TCRdb's copy has only in-frame clones and lacks some. The sample carries fewer than 300,000 clones, 80% to 85% recorded once. Sequenced input: peripheral blood. Receptors originate from a person aged 65-85 years with COVID-19, enrolled during active disease.

This chain joins TRBV21-1 and TRBJ1-5; TRBD1, the table's D call, was not compared with the DNA. TRBV21-1 is assigned pseudogene status. The CDR3 sequence is 15 residues long. This CDR3 is CASSLGTGTWIPQHF. In DNA, the CDR3 is TGTGCCAGCAGCCTAGGGACAGGGACATGGATTCCCCAGCATTTT.

The chain recombines TRBV7-2 with TRBJ2-1, with TRBD2 matching over 10 bases. V dropped 1 base and J dropped 9; count of bases not matched to a gene: 6. Germline CDR1 and CDR2: SGHTA and FQGNSA. The CDR3 has 15 residues. The DNA for the CDR3 is TGTGCCAGCAGCTTAGGTGGAGCGGGAGGGCGTGAGCAGTTCTTC. This translates into CASSLGGAGGREQFF.

In this sample, this clone turned up a few times. J is TRBJ2-7 and V is TRBV3-1 (or the pseudogene TRBV3-2); 8 bases are shared with TRBD1. From germline, CDR1 is LGHDT and CDR2 YNNKEL (reference sequence). This CDR3 comprises 15 residues. V shed 4 bases and J 1 base; nucleotides not matched to a gene: 6. DNA for the CDR3: TGTGCCAGCAGCCCTGCGGGACAGGAATCCTACGAGCAGTACTTC. As protein: CASSPAGQESYEQYF.

The V and J genes are TRBV5-6 and TRBJ2-7, with D uncertain. Germline CDR1 SGHDT, CDR2 YYEEEE. The CDR3 runs 13 residues. Trimming left V 2 bases short and J 5 bases short, with 11 bases between. CDR3 DNA: TGTGCCAGCAGCTTATTGGAGATCCACGAGCAGTACTTC. Its protein is CASSLLEIHEQYF.

This clone was found a few times. The V call is TRBV7-2, the J call TRBJ1-1; D is unresolved. CDR1 is SGHTA, CDR2 FQGNSA, per germline. The CDR3 runs 13 residues. V gave up 1 base and J gave up 11 bases, with 14 bases separating them. CDR3 coding DNA: TGTGCCAGCAGCTTAGGGCTGCTAGATGAGGCTTTCTTT. The encoded protein is CASSLGLLDEAFF.

The CDR3 DNA is TGCGCCAGCAGCTTACAGGGGGTGCCGAATCAGCCCCAGCATTTT. Translated: CASSLQGVPNQPQHF. The chain couples TRBV5-1 to TRBJ1-5, with 8 bases lining up with TRBD1. The germline V gene has CDR1 SGHRS and CDR2 YFSETQ. The V gene end was trimmed by 2 bases and the J gene end by 4 bases; junction bases not matched to a gene: 5. CDR3 size: 15 residues.

This sequence joins TRBV28 and TRBJ2-7, with 7 bases lining up with TRBD1. V lost 5 bases, J lost 2 bases, and 9 bases stayed unmatched. The CDR3 length is 15 residues. Per the germline V gene, CDR1 is MDHEN and CDR2 is SYDVKM. CDR3 nucleotides: TGTGCCAGCAGTCTTACAGGGGTTCAAGCCTACGAGCAGTACTTC. It yields the protein CASSLTGVQAYEQYF.

The chain uses TRBV6-1 and TRBJ1-6, with TRBD1 matching 7 bases. Germline CDR1 MNHNS, CDR2 SASEGT. V trimming: 3 bases; J trimming: 5 bases; junction bases outside the gene matches: 4. This CDR3 has 15 residues. The CDR3 nucleotides read TGTGCCAGCAGTGACGGACAGGCTAATAATTCACCCCTCCACTTT. Translation gives CASSDGQANNSPLHF.

This clone was observed once. The V call is TRBV6-5, the J call TRBJ1-1; no clear D. Between the trimmed V and J ends, which lost 6 bases and 6 bases, there was a span of 14 bases. This CDR3 has 13 residues. CDR1 MNHEY and CDR2 SVGAGI come from the germline V gene. The chain's CDR3 is CASRTLVAAEAFF. Written as DNA, the CDR3 is TGTGCCAGCAGGACCTTAGTGGCGGCTGAAGCTTTCTTT.

The rearrangement links TRBV3-1 (or the pseudogene TRBV3-2) to TRBJ2-1; 9 bases agree with TRBD2. This CDR3 comprises 16 residues. V shed 5 bases and J 4 bases; nucleotides not matched to a gene: 9. From germline, CDR1 is LGHDT and CDR2 YNNKEL (reference sequence). The CDR3 loop reads CASSSRGGGLYNEQFF. The CDR3 nucleotides are TGTGCCAGCAGCTCGCGCGGGGGGGGCCTATACAATGAGCAGTTCTTC.

This rearrangement joins TRBV6-2 or TRBV6-3 to TRBJ2-7; D is ambiguous. Trimming cost V 2 bases and J 7 bases, with 9 bases left between them. The CDR3 has 12 residues. Germline loops: CDR1 MNHEY, CDR2 SVGEGT. The chain's CDR3 is CASSYQAEEQYF. The CDR3 DNA follows: TGTGCCAGCAGTTACCAGGCCGAGGAGCAGTACTTC.

The chain recombines TRBV18 with TRBJ2-5, with TRBD1 as a possible D gene (6 bases). This CDR3 region has 16 residues. Per germline, CDR1 KGHSH and CDR2 LQKENI. Trimming left V 4 bases short and J 0 bases short, with 15 bases between. This chain's CDR3 is CASSQPNREYQETQYF. DNA for the CDR3: TGTGCCAGCTCACAACCCAACAGGGAGTACCAAGAGACCCAGTACTTC.

This clone was seen a handful of times. The genes are TRBV28 and TRBJ1-2, with TRBD1 matching 8 bases. The CDR3 has 15 residues. The germline CDR1 and CDR2 sequences are MDHEN and SYDVKM. Trimming took 5 bases from V and 7 from J; bases not matched to a gene: 12. CDR3 residues: CASSLPPQGARGYTF. Written as DNA, the CDR3 is TGTGCCAGCAGTCTACCACCTCAGGGGGCGCGTGGCTACACCTTC.

This chain links TRBV27 with TRBJ2-3, with D possibly being TRBD2 (7 bases). CDR1 and CDR2 (germline): MNHEY, SMNVEV (reference sequence). The CDR3 consists of 16 residues. V was trimmed by 8 bases and J by 3 bases, leaving 21 bases between them. The CDR3 here is CASRLGGVVGTDTQYF. CDR3 DNA: TGTGCCAGCCGCTTAGGGGGGGTTGTTGGAACAGATACGCAGTATTTT.

The chain is built from TRBV5-5 and TRBJ2-1; possible D gene TRBD1, 6 bases. Germline values: CDR1 SGHKS, CDR2 YYEKEE (reference sequence). This CDR3 spans 16 amino acids. V shed 3 bases and J shed 6 bases, with 19 bases lying between them. CDR3 amino acids: CASSSKEQGRSNEQFF. The CDR3 DNA follows: TGTGCCAGCAGCTCGAAGGAACAGGGCAGGTCCAATGAGCAGTTCTTC.

The CDR3 reads CASSTSGRQAGETQYF. As DNA, the CDR3 is TGTGCCAGTAGTACTAGCGGGAGGCAGGCGGGCGAGACCCAGTACTTC. The chain has TRBV19 and TRBJ2-5; 11 nucleotides line up with TRBD2. The CDR3 is 16 residues long. Germline CDR1 LNHDA, CDR2 SQIVND (reference sequence). The junction had 9 bases not matched to a gene; V was cut back by 4 bases and J by 5 bases.

The chain is built from TRBV3-1 (or the pseudogene TRBV3-2) and TRBJ2-2; the match to TRBD2 covers 9 bases. Trimming removed 4 bases from V and 4 bases from J; junction bases left unmatched: 4. This CDR3 comprises 15 residues. Germline CDR1 LGHDT, CDR2 YNNKEL (reference sequence). For the CDR3, the DNA is TGTGCCAGCAGCCTAGGACTAGCGACCACCGGGGAGCTGTTTTTT. Encoded protein: CASSLGLATTGELFF.

This clone was recorded a few times. The chain links TRBV7-2 to TRBJ1-4, with D possibly TRBD1 on 5 matching bases. In germline, CDR1 is SGHTA, CDR2 FQGNSA. V lost 5 bases to trimming and J lost 3 bases, with 13 bases between them. The CDR3 length is 15 residues. The chain's CDR3 is CASSPQGEANEKLFF. CDR3 bases: TGTGCCAGCAGCCCGCAGGGTGAAGCTAATGAAAAACTGTTTTTT.

The V call is TRBV5-5, the J call TRBJ1-1, with D maybe TRBD1 (5 bases). Germline-derived CDR1 and CDR2 are SGHKS and YYEKEE (reference sequence). This CDR3 contains 15 residues. Trimming removed 4 bases from V and 0 bases from J, with 13 bases in between. Written as DNA, the CDR3 is TGTGCCAGCAGCCCGTGGGGCGCCGTGAACACTGAAGCTTTCTTT. Protein: CASSPWGAVNTEAFF. Looking up the rest from reference TRBV5-5 and TRBJ1-1 gives the full variable domain: DAGVTQSPTHLIKTRGQQVTLRCSPISGHKSVSWYQQVLGQGPQFIFQYYEKEERGRGNFPDRFSARQFPNYSSELNVNALLLGDSALYLCASSPWGAVNTEAFFGQGTRLTVV.

J is TRBJ2-3 and V is TRBV3-1 (or the pseudogene TRBV3-2), with D possibly matching TRBD2 (6 bases). Trimming cost V 2 bases and J 0 bases, with 9 bases left between them. The germline CDR1 and CDR2 sequences are LGHDT and YNNKEL (reference sequence). The CDR3 runs to 15 residues. As DNA, the CDR3 is TGTGCCAGCAGCCAATCGGGGGTAAGCACAGATACGCAGTATTTT. Its protein product is CASSQSGVSTDTQYF.

This rearrangement joins TRBV7-2 to TRBJ1-5; D is uncertain. V was shortened by 3 bases and J by 4 bases, with 10 bases between the two germline ends. The CDR3 is 14 residues long. Germline lookup yields CDR1 SGHTA and CDR2 FQGNSA. The CDR3 nucleotides read TGTGCCAGCAGCTTCCAAAGGGAGAATCAGCCCCAGCATTTT. Its protein is CASSFQRENQPQHF.

The chain has TRBV2 and TRBJ2-7; the D is unclear. The germline V and J ends were trimmed by 5 bases and 4 bases, with 6 bases remaining between them. The CDR3 totals 11 residues. Germline values: CDR1 SNHLY, CDR2 FYNNEI. The CDR3 is CASSYMYEQYF. CDR3 nucleotide sequence: TGTGCCAGCAGTTACATGTACGAGCAGTACTTC. Full variable domain (remainder filled in from reference TRBV2 and TRBJ2-7): EPEVTQTPSHQVTQMGQEVILRCVPISNHLYFYWYRQILGQKVEFLVSFYNNEISEKSEIFDDQFSVERPDGSNFTLKIRSTKLEDSAMYFCASSYMYEQYFGPGTRLTVT.

The chain employs TRBV30 and TRBJ1-6, with 12 bases aligning to TRBD1. From germline, CDR1 is GTSNPN and CDR2 SVGIG (reference sequence). The CDR3 length is 15 residues. The J segment lost 9 bases and the V segment lost 1 base, leaving 4 bases of the junction unmatched. The CDR3 here is CAWSAGDRGLSPLHF. CDR3 DNA: TGTGCCTGGAGTGCAGGGGACAGGGGGCTTTCACCCCTCCACTTT.

The J gene is TRBJ2-1, the V gene TRBV29-1; 16 bases agree with TRBD2. Trimming cost V 0 bases and J 6 bases; bases outside gene matches: 11. CDR3 size: 19 residues. From germline, CDR1 is SQVTM and CDR2 ANQGSEA. CDR3 in amino acids: CSVEDPGLAGGPEVNEQFF. The CDR3, as DNA: TGCAGCGTTGAAGACCCGGGACTAGCGGGAGGGCCGGAGGTCAATGAGCAGTTCTTC.

This clone appeared once. The rearrangement joins TRBV7-6 to TRBJ2-2, with 14 bases lining up with TRBD2. Per germline, CDR1 SGHVS and CDR2 FNYEAQ. The CDR3 runs to 16 residues. The J segment lost 4 bases and the V segment lost 5 bases, leaving 3 bases of the junction unmatched. Here the CDR3 DNA reads TGTGCCAGCAGCCAGGGACTAGCGGGAGTCACCGGGGAGCTGTTTTTT. It codes for CASSQGLAGVTGELFF.

This clone has more than one count but fewer than ten. The genes are TRBV20-1 and TRBJ1-5; perhaps TRBD1 as D (5 bases). Germline CDR1 DFQATT, CDR2 SNEGSKA (reference sequence). The CDR3 sequence is 14 residues long. Trimming removed 3 bases from V and 3 bases from J, with 12 bases in between. This chain's CDR3 is CSASPSDTNQPQHF. CDR3 DNA: TGCAGTGCTAGTCCCTCGGACACCAATCAGCCCCAGCATTTT.

The chain has TRBV27 and TRBJ2-6; TRBD1 matches 10 bases. The CDR3 contains 17 residues. V lost 3 bases and J lost 2; bases outside the gene matches: 4. Germline CDR1 MNHEY, CDR2 SMNVEV (reference sequence). The CDR3 nucleotides read TGTGCCAGCAGTTTGGACAGGGGGATAACTGGGGCCAACGTCCTGACTTTC. This encodes CASSLDRGITGANVLTF.